This is a list of T cell receptor beta chains from one sample in a study of shared clonotypes between healthy human individuals. The method was immunoSEQ multiplex PCR; TCRdb's version includes in-frame clones alone and lacks a portion of them. Of roughly 1,500,000 clones listed, nearly 99% are singletons. The sequenced material came from naive CD4+ T cells sorted from blood. Receptors originate from a man younger than 40 in good health. The CDR3 runs from the conserved cysteine through the conserved F or W. Fields, in order: J gene, V gene, clone size, D gene, CDR3 DNA, CDR3 protein. D genes are given only for firm matches. Not all rows give a size; the values are once, few, many and, for expanded clones, a class.

j_call: TRBJ1-4; v_call: TRBV5-1; clone_size: -; d_call: -; cdr3_nt: TGCGCCAGCAGCTTGGGGGAAAGGACTAATGAAAAACTGTTTTTT; cdr3_aa: CASSLGERTNEKLFF
j_call: TRBJ2-7; v_call: TRBV27; clone_size: -; d_call: -; cdr3_nt: TGTGCCAGCAAACCCCACGAGCAGTACTTC; cdr3_aa: CASKPHEQYF
j_call: TRBJ2-3; v_call: TRBV5-4; clone_size: -; d_call: TRBD1; cdr3_nt: TGTGCCAGCAGCCTCCGGGACAGGTTCACAGATACGCAGTATTTT; cdr3_aa: CASSLRDRFTDTQYF
j_call: TRBJ2-1; v_call: TRBV27; clone_size: once; d_call: -; cdr3_nt: TGTGCCAGCAGTTTATCGGCTTTCGGTGAGCAGTTCTTC; cdr3_aa: CASSLSAFGEQFF
j_call: TRBJ2-7; v_call: TRBV18; clone_size: -; d_call: TRBD2; cdr3_nt: TGTGCCAGCTCACCCGGACTAGCGGGAGGGCCTGCCTCCTACGAGCAGTACTTC; cdr3_aa: CASSPGLAGGPASYEQYF
j_call: TRBJ1-4; v_call: TRBV19; clone_size: -; d_call: -; cdr3_nt: TGTGCCAGTACGGGGGCAATTTTCGAAAGCGATCTGTTTTTT; cdr3_aa: CASTGAIFESDLFF
j_call: TRBJ2-1; v_call: TRBV5-1; clone_size: -; d_call: TRBD2; cdr3_nt: TGCGCCAGCAGCAGGCCCCAGCGGGAGTCTTATTGGAATGAGCAGTTCTTC; cdr3_aa: CASSRPQRESYWNEQFF
j_call: TRBJ2-5; v_call: TRBV5-1; clone_size: -; d_call: -; cdr3_nt: TGCGCCAGCAGCCTGACATCTCAAGAGACCCAGTACTTC; cdr3_aa: CASSLTSQETQYF
j_call: TRBJ2-7; v_call: TRBV6-5; clone_size: -; d_call: TRBD2; cdr3_nt: TGTGCCAGCAGTTCCCAAGGACTAGCGGGACTTTACGAGCAGTACTTC; cdr3_aa: CASSSQGLAGLYEQYF
j_call: TRBJ1-3; v_call: TRBV7-9; clone_size: -; d_call: -; cdr3_nt: TGTGCCGCTTCCGCCGTTTCTGGAAACACCATATATTTT; cdr3_aa: CAASAVSGNTIYF
j_call: TRBJ2-5; v_call: TRBV9; clone_size: -; d_call: -; cdr3_nt: TGTGCCAGCAGCGCAAGTGGGCAGCAAGAGACCCAGTACTTC; cdr3_aa: CASSASGQQETQYF
j_call: TRBJ2-5; v_call: TRBV27; clone_size: -; d_call: TRBD1; cdr3_nt: TGTGCCAGCAGCCAAGACAGGGCCCTAAGTGAGACCCAGTACTTC; cdr3_aa: CASSQDRALSETQYF
j_call: TRBJ2-1; v_call: TRBV6-5; clone_size: -; d_call: TRBD1; cdr3_nt: TGTGCCAGCAGGGGGACAGGGACGAATGAGCAGTTCTTC; cdr3_aa: CASRGTGTNEQFF
j_call: TRBJ2-3; v_call: TRBV18; clone_size: once; d_call: -; cdr3_nt: TGTGCCAGCTCATCCAGGGCGGGCATCACAGATACGCAGTATTTT; cdr3_aa: CASSSRAGITDTQYF
j_call: TRBJ1-1; v_call: TRBV28; clone_size: -; d_call: -; cdr3_nt: TGTGCCAGCAAGGGCTCTACGGGAGCTTTCTTT; cdr3_aa: CASKGSTGAFF
j_call: TRBJ1-4; v_call: TRBV7-2; clone_size: -; d_call: -; cdr3_nt: TGTGCCAGCAGCTTAGCGCTAAGGGACAAGCTGTTTTTT; cdr3_aa: CASSLALRDKLFF
j_call: TRBJ2-1; v_call: TRBV5-1; clone_size: -; d_call: TRBD1; cdr3_nt: TGCGCCAGCAGCTTGGCGGGGGACAGGCTCAATGAGCAGTTCTTC; cdr3_aa: CASSLAGDRLNEQFF
j_call: TRBJ2-7; v_call: TRBV11-3; clone_size: -; d_call: -; cdr3_nt: TGTGCCAGCAGCTCCACAGGTTCCTCCTACGAGCAGTACTTC; cdr3_aa: CASSSTGSSYEQYF
j_call: TRBJ2-1; v_call: TRBV18; clone_size: -; d_call: TRBD2; cdr3_nt: TGTGCCAGCTCACCCGGGACTAGCGACTACAATGAGCAGTTCTTC; cdr3_aa: CASSPGTSDYNEQFF
j_call: TRBJ2-7; v_call: TRBV6-5; clone_size: -; d_call: TRBD2; cdr3_nt: TGTGCCAGCAGCCTCGGACTAGCAGCGCGCGAGCAGTACTTC; cdr3_aa: CASSLGLAAREQYF
j_call: TRBJ1-5; v_call: TRBV19; clone_size: -; d_call: -; cdr3_nt: TGTGCCAGTAGTATAGCCCCCAATCAGCCCCAGCATTTT; cdr3_aa: CASSIAPNQPQHF
j_call: TRBJ2-1; v_call: TRBV29-1; clone_size: -; d_call: TRBD2; cdr3_nt: TGCAGCGTTGAACTAGCGGGAGGGAAGTCCTACAATGAGCAGTTCTTC; cdr3_aa: CSVELAGGKSYNEQFF
j_call: TRBJ2-2; v_call: TRBV18; clone_size: once; d_call: -; cdr3_nt: TGTGCCAGCTCCCTCTCGGGGAAAGCGACCGGGGAGCTGTTTTTT; cdr3_aa: CASSLSGKATGELFF
j_call: TRBJ1-5; v_call: TRBV28; clone_size: -; d_call: -; cdr3_nt: TGTGCCAGCAGTAGGGGGGTATTGGGCAATCAGCCCCAGCATTTT; cdr3_aa: CASSRGVLGNQPQHF
j_call: TRBJ2-5; v_call: TRBV29-1; clone_size: -; d_call: TRBD2; cdr3_nt: TGCAGCGTTTCTCTAGCGGGAGTGGGTGAGACCCAGTACTTC; cdr3_aa: CSVSLAGVGETQYF
j_call: TRBJ2-5; v_call: TRBV5-4; clone_size: -; d_call: -; cdr3_nt: TGTGCCAGCAGCTCCTCACAAGAGACCCAGTACTTC; cdr3_aa: CASSSSQETQYF
j_call: TRBJ1-2; v_call: TRBV30; clone_size: -; d_call: -; cdr3_nt: TGTGCCTGGAAGCGGGTCTTGAACTATGGCTACACCTTC; cdr3_aa: CAWKRVLNYGYTF
j_call: TRBJ1-2; v_call: TRBV4-3; clone_size: once; d_call: TRBD1; cdr3_nt: TGCGCCAGCAGCCGGACAGGAGGCTATGGCTACACCTTC; cdr3_aa: CASSRTGGYGYTF
j_call: TRBJ2-2; v_call: TRBV2; clone_size: -; d_call: -; cdr3_nt: TGTGCCAGCAGTGAAGAGCTAGCGAGGGAGCTGTTTTTT; cdr3_aa: CASSEELARELFF
j_call: TRBJ2-1; v_call: TRBV5-1; clone_size: -; d_call: TRBD2; cdr3_nt: TGCGCCAGCAGCCGGGAGCCAGGACTAGCGGGAGACGAGCAGTTCTTC; cdr3_aa: CASSREPGLAGDEQFF
j_call: TRBJ2-7; v_call: TRBV5-1; clone_size: -; d_call: -; cdr3_nt: TGCGCCAGCTGGAGAACGGACAGCTCGACGGACTACGAGCAGTACTTC; cdr3_aa: CASWRTDSSTDYEQYF
j_call: TRBJ1-4; v_call: TRBV28; clone_size: -; d_call: -; cdr3_nt: TGTGCCAGCAGTTTCAAACTCGGAACAACTAATGAAAAACTGTTTTTT; cdr3_aa: CASSFKLGTTNEKLFF
j_call: TRBJ2-5; v_call: TRBV2; clone_size: once; d_call: -; cdr3_nt: TGTGCCAGCAGTGTTACATTCCTACGGGAGACCCAGTACTTC; cdr3_aa: CASSVTFLRETQYF
j_call: TRBJ2-7; v_call: TRBV18; clone_size: -; d_call: -; cdr3_nt: TGTGCCAGCTCACAGGACAGTTCCGAGCAGTACTTC; cdr3_aa: CASSQDSSEQYF
j_call: TRBJ2-5; v_call: TRBV9; clone_size: once; d_call: -; cdr3_nt: TGTGCCAGCAGCGTAGGAGTCGATGAGACCCAGTACTTC; cdr3_aa: CASSVGVDETQYF
j_call: TRBJ2-2; v_call: TRBV7-3; clone_size: -; d_call: TRBD1; cdr3_nt: TGTGCCAGCCGAGGGACAGTGAACACCGGGGAGCTGTTTTTT; cdr3_aa: CASRGTVNTGELFF
j_call: TRBJ1-2; v_call: TRBV6-6; clone_size: -; d_call: -; cdr3_nt: TGTGCCAGCAGCCGAGGAAACTATGGCTACACCTTC; cdr3_aa: CASSRGNYGYTF
j_call: TRBJ1-5; v_call: TRBV11-3; clone_size: -; d_call: -; cdr3_nt: TGTGCCAGCAGCCTCGGTATGACGTCGAATCAGCCCCAGCATTTT; cdr3_aa: CASSLGMTSNQPQHF
j_call: TRBJ2-3; v_call: TRBV12-5; clone_size: -; d_call: -; cdr3_nt: TGTGCTAGTGGTATCGGGACTCACGCAGATACGCAGTATTTT; cdr3_aa: CASGIGTHADTQYF